One sample yielded the 27 T cell receptor beta chains listed below, sequenced in a study of T cell clonality in common variable immunodeficiency. Assay: immunoSEQ multiplex PCR; the TCRdb copy retains only in-frame clones and omits some. Observed in the sample are tens of thousands of clones, none of them singletons. The sample comprised peripheral blood mononuclear cells. These receptors all stem from a person between 18 and 69 years old in good health.

This clone turned up a few times. The CDR3 goes on 3 residues after the read ends, and that part is filled in from the germline J gene. V and J are TRBV18 and TRBJ2-1; 9 bases line up with TRBD2. Germline V CDR1 and CDR2: KGHSH, LQKENI. V gave up 6 bases and J gave up 5 bases; unmatched junction bases: 8. The CDR3 runs 15 residues. The sequenced CDR3 bases are TGTGCCAGCTCGCCTCTAGCGGGATCCGACAATGAG. Translated, it gives CASSPLAGSDNE. Given in full, the CDR3 is CASSPLAGSDNEQFF.

This clone was detected many times. The observed sequence ends 3 residues before the CDR3 terminus, with the missing tail filled in from the germline J gene. This chain uses TRBV5-6 with TRBJ2-6, with D maybe TRBD2 (5 bases). This CDR3 is 15 amino acids long. Between the trimmed V and J ends, which lost 0 bases and 3 bases, there was a span of 7 bases. Germline values: CDR1 SGHDT, CDR2 YYEEEE. CDR3 DNA (partial): TGTGCCAGCAGCTTGGTCGGGGTTGGGGCCAACGTC. It yields the protein CASSLVGVGANV. The full CDR3 sequence reads CASSLVGVGANVLTF.

On this clone itself: Read sequence stops 3 residues before the CDR3 end, and the germline J gene provides the missing end. This chain uses TRBV10-2 with TRBJ1-3; TRBD1 might be the D (5 bases). V dropped 5 bases and J dropped 0 bases, with 17 bases sitting between them. The CDR3 runs to 17 residues. Germline CDR1 and CDR2: WSHSY and SAAADI. Here the CDR3 reads CASSRGVLPNSGNTIYF. CDR3 DNA (partial): TGCGCCAGCAGTAGAGGGGTCCTCCCCAACTCTGGAAACACC.

This clone was seen at least ten times. The sequenced fragment ends 3 residues before the CDR3 boundary, so the rest is inferred from the germline J gene. The chain joins TRBV9 to TRBJ2-7, with 9 bases aligning to TRBD1. This CDR3 is 14 amino acids long. Germline lookup yields CDR1 SGDLS and CDR2 YYNGEE. V lost 5 bases and J lost 2; bases outside the gene matches: 5. The CDR3 region is CASSSQGATYEQYF. Incomplete CDR3 DNA: TGTGCCAGCAGTTCACAGGGGGCAACCTACGAG.

Many counts were recorded for this clone. Read data end 3 residues before the CDR3 end; the end is taken from the germline J gene. The V gene is TRBV6-2 or TRBV6-3, the J gene TRBJ2-1; 7 bases align to TRBD2. Germline loops: CDR1 MNHEY, CDR2 SVGEGT. This CDR3 is 16 amino acids long. J gave up 3 bases and V 8 bases, and 13 bases lay outside the gene matches. The CDR3 is CASLHGSGTHYNEQFF. The sequenced part of the CDR3 DNA is TGTGCCAGCCTCCACGGAAGCGGGACCCACTACAATGAG.

The sample holds many counts of this clone. The CDR3 is cut off 3 residues early in the read; its end comes from the germline J gene. This chain uses TRBV5-1 with TRBJ2-3; D possibly corresponds to TRBD1 (5 bases). CDR3 length equals 15 residues. Between the trimmed V and J ends, which lost 0 bases and 2 bases, there was a span of 10 bases. Germline CDR1 is SGHRS and CDR2 is YFSETQ. CDR3 amino acids: CASSLGQQYTDTQYF. The covered CDR3 bases are TGCGCCAGCAGCTTGGGACAGCAATACACAGATACG. The entire variable domain, with the rest obtained from reference TRBV5-1 and TRBJ2-3, is as follows: KAGVTQTPRYLIKTRGQQVTLSCSPISGHRSVSWYQQTPGQGLQFLFEYFSETQRNKGNFPGRFSGRQFSNSRSEMNVSTLELGDSALYLCASSLGQQYTDTQYFGPGTRLTVL.

This clone was seen at least ten times. The observed sequence ends 3 residues before the CDR3 terminus, with the missing tail filled in from the germline J gene. The chain uses TRBV5-1 and TRBJ1-4, with TRBD1 as a possible D gene (6 bases). This CDR3 region has 14 residues. CDR1 and CDR2 (germline): SGHRS, YFSETQ. Trimming took 4 bases from V and 3 from J, leaving 10 bases between them. The sequenced CDR3 bases are TGCGCCAGCAGCCCCGGACAGTCTAATGAAAAA. Translating it yields CASSPGQSNEK. The whole CDR3 is CASSPGQSNEKLFF.

This clone has at least ten counts. Read coverage stops 3 residues before the CDR3 terminus; the germline J gene supplies the remainder. The chain carries TRBV18 and TRBJ1-2; D uncertain. Trimming stripped 5 bases from V and 4 bases from J, with 8 bases between. The CDR3 runs 12 residues. Germline CDR1 is KGHSH and CDR2 is LQKENI. CDR3 protein: CASSSLFYGYTF. Incomplete CDR3 DNA: TGTGCCAGCTCATCCCTATTCTATGGC. Variable domain in full (rest from reference TRBV18 and TRBJ1-2): NAGVMQNPRHLVRRRGQEARLRCSPMKGHSHVYWYRQLPEEGLKFMVYLQKENIIDESGMPKERFSAEFPKEGPSILRIQQVVRGDSAAYFCASSSLFYGYTFGSGTRLTVV.

The table lists this clone with many counts. From the germline J gene comes the end of the CDR3, since the read stops 3 residues before it. The rearrangement links TRBV20-1 to TRBJ1-2, with D perhaps matching TRBD1 (6 bases). This CDR3 is built from 14 residues. Germline values: CDR1 DFQATT, CDR2 SNEGSKA (reference sequence). The part of the CDR3 DNA that was read is TGCAGTGCTAGAGGCCGTTTCGAGGGGGGGGGC. The encoded protein is CSARGRFEGGG. The full CDR3 sequence reads CSARGRFEGGGYTF.

This clone was recorded many times. The read terminates 3 residues ahead of where the CDR3 ends, so the germline J gene completes it. The gene calls are TRBV4-1 and TRBJ2-2, with D possibly matching TRBD1 (6 bases). Germline values: CDR1 MGHRA, CDR2 YSYEKL. The length of the CDR3 is 14 residues. Trimming removed 1 base at V and 8 bases at J, with 11 bases between. The CDR3 DNA, read in part, is TGCGCCAGCAGCCAAGGGACAGTGGTTGGGGAG. Amino acids: CASSQGTVVGE. The CDR3 in full is CASSQGTVVGELFF.

This clone has at least ten counts. The sequenced fragment ends 3 residues before the CDR3 boundary, so the rest is inferred from the germline J gene. The chain is built from TRBV5-1 and TRBJ1-2; no clear D gene. Germline CDR1 SGHRS, CDR2 YFSETQ. V was shortened by 0 bases and J by 2 bases, with 8 bases between the two germline ends. CDR3 size: 14 residues. The part of the CDR3 DNA that was read is TGCGCCAGCAGCTTGGAGCCAACCAACTATGGC. This translates into CASSLEPTNYG. The entire CDR3 is CASSLEPTNYGYTF. Looking up the rest from reference TRBV5-1 and TRBJ1-2 gives the full variable domain: KAGVTQTPRYLIKTRGQQVTLSCSPISGHRSVSWYQQTPGQGLQFLFEYFSETQRNKGNFPGRFSGRQFSNSRSEMNVSTLELGDSALYLCASSLEPTNYGYTFGSGTRLTVV.

Many counts were recorded for this clone. Sequencing ends 3 residues short of the CDR3 end; the germline J gene provides the rest. V is TRBV2 and J is TRBJ2-1; 8 nucleotides align to TRBD1. Germline V gene lookup returns CDR1 SNHLY and CDR2 FYNNEI. V lost 6 bases and J lost 0; bases outside the gene matches: 1. The CDR3 loop spans 14 amino acids. The DNA read from the CDR3 is TGTGCCAGCAGAGGACAGGGCTCCTACAATGAG. It is translated as CASRGQGSYNE. The CDR3 reads in full as CASRGQGSYNEQFF.

The part of the CDR3 DNA that was read is TGTGCCTGGAGTGGCGCTTTTAGTGAC. It yields the protein CAWSGAFSD. The CDR3 in its entirety is CAWSGAFSDYTF. This rearrangement joins TRBV30 to TRBJ1-2; D ambiguous. The read ends 3 residues shy of where the CDR3 ends; the end is completed using the germline J gene. Germline V gene lookup returns CDR1 GTSNPN and CDR2 SVGIG (reference sequence). This CDR3 has 12 residues.

This clone was detected many times. The CDR3 is cut off 3 residues early in the read; its end comes from the germline J gene. The chain joins TRBV20-1 to TRBJ2-7; 9 bases fit TRBD1. V shed 1 base and J 3 bases; nucleotides not matched to a gene: 7. Per the germline V gene, CDR1 is DFQATT and CDR2 is SNEGSKA (reference sequence). The CDR3 length is 15 residues. The DNA read from the CDR3 is TGCAGTGCTAGAGTGTACGGACAGGGGTACTACGAG. It yields the protein CSARVYGQGYYE. Given in full, the CDR3 is CSARVYGQGYYEQYF.

This clone was observed at least ten times. The sequence runs out 3 residues before the end of the CDR3; the remainder is reconstructed from the germline J gene. This rearrangement joins TRBV20-1 to TRBJ1-2; TRBD1 matches at 7 bases. Unmatched junction bases numbered 8, after V lost 3 bases and J lost 4 bases. Germline V gene sequence: CDR1 DFQATT, CDR2 SNEGSKA (reference sequence). CDR3 length: 14 residues. CDR3 protein: CSASRSGGTYGYTF. Partial CDR3 DNA: TGCAGTGCTAGCCGATCAGGGGGGACCTATGGC.

This clone was counted many times. CDR3 protein: CASSLAPSGGAYNEQFF. The sequenced part of the CDR3 DNA is TGCGCCAGCAGCTTGGCCCCTTCGGGGGGGGCCTACAATGAG. V gene TRBV5-1 combines with J gene TRBJ2-1, with 8 nucleotides matching TRBD2. The CDR3 end lies 3 residues beyond the end of the read and is filled in from the germline J gene. Germline V gene lookup returns CDR1 SGHRS and CDR2 YFSETQ. V lost 0 bases and J lost 2; bases outside the gene matches: 7. The CDR3 extends over 17 amino acids.

On this clone itself: A read error may explain this, as a much larger clone is one base away. Coverage ceases 3 residues before the CDR3 finishes, and the germline J gene fills in the end. The rearrangement uses TRBV5-6 and TRBJ1-1; no firm D call. Germline V gives CDR1 SGHDT, CDR2 YYEEEE. The CDR3 runs 15 residues. This CDR3 reads CTSSLEPSINTEAFF. The sequenced CDR3 bases are TGTACCAGCAGCTTGGAGCCCTCAATTAACACTGAA.

This clone was recorded at least ten times. The read falls 3 residues short of the CDR3 end, and the missing part is taken from the germline J gene. The chain is built from TRBV7-3 and TRBJ2-1; 10 nucleotides agree with TRBD2. CDR1 and CDR2 from the germline V gene are SGHTA and FQGTGA. The J segment lost 4 bases and the V segment lost 5 bases, leaving 8 bases of the junction unmatched. The CDR3 consists of 16 residues. CDR3 in amino acids: CASSPQTSGLYNEQFF. The sequenced part of the CDR3 DNA is TGTGCCAGCAGCCCCCAGACTAGCGGGCTTTACAATGAG.

This clone was counted only a few times. The read is 3 residues too short to cover the CDR3 end, so that end is filled in from the germline J gene. The J gene is TRBJ2-5, the V gene TRBV5-1; 8 bases are a match to TRBD2. CDR1 and CDR2 from the germline V gene are SGHRS and YFSETQ. The CDR3 extends over 16 amino acids. J lost 5 bases, V lost 0 bases, and 9 bases had no gene match. CDR3 protein: CASSLALSGRGETQYF. The part of the CDR3 DNA that was read is TGCGCCAGCAGCTTGGCCCTCAGCGGGAGAGGTGAGACC.

In its sample, this clone was seen many times. The sequenced fragment ends 3 residues before the CDR3 boundary, so the rest is inferred from the germline J gene. The chain recombines TRBV14 with TRBJ1-6; 7 bases map to TRBD1. Losses at the gene ends were 1 base for V and 7 bases for J; bases not matched to a gene: 7. The length of the CDR3 is 16 residues. Germline CDR1 SGHDN, CDR2 FVKESK. CDR3 residues: CASSQVPGGRNSPLHF. The CDR3 DNA, read in part, is TGTGCCAGCAGCCAAGTGCCAGGGGGGAGGAATTCACCC.

This clone was counted at least ten times. The read falls 3 residues short of the CDR3 end, and the missing part is taken from the germline J gene. This rearrangement joins TRBV20-1 to TRBJ2-7; TRBD1 matches 10 bases. The CDR3 covers 12 residues. Losses at the gene ends were 7 bases for V and 3 bases for J; bases not matched to a gene: 3. Looked up from germline, CDR1 is DFQATT and CDR2 is SNEGSKA (reference sequence). CDR3 amino acids: CSVRTGGYEQYF. The sequenced part of the CDR3 DNA is TGCAGTGTACGGACAGGGGGCTACGAG.

There are many counts of this clone. The missing CDR3 end, 3 residues past where the read stops, is filled in from the germline J gene. The chain carries TRBV20-1 and TRBJ2-1, with 8 bases fitting TRBD2. The CDR3 extends over 12 amino acids. Germline V gene lookup returns CDR1 DFQATT and CDR2 SNEGSKA (reference sequence). Trimming removed 6 bases from V and 9 bases from J; junction bases left unmatched: 7. This CDR3 reads CSALELAAEQFF. The CDR3 DNA, read in part, is TGCAGTGCCCTGGAACTAGCGGCTGAG.

In its sample, this clone was seen many times. The read terminates 3 residues ahead of where the CDR3 ends, so the germline J gene completes it. The chain is built from TRBV7-2 and TRBJ1-3; D is possibly TRBD1 (5 bases). The CDR3 contains 12 residues. V was trimmed by 7 bases and J by 8 bases, leaving 12 bases between them. Per the germline V gene, CDR1 is SGHTA and CDR2 is FQGNSA. The DNA read from the CDR3 is TGTGCCAGCACCTCGCAGGGAGACACC. Amino acids: CASTSQGDT. The CDR3 in its entirety is CASTSQGDTIYF.

This clone was detected many times. Coverage ceases 3 residues before the CDR3 finishes, and the germline J gene fills in the end. This chain uses TRBV30 with TRBJ2-7; D not certain. V lost 0 bases to trimming and J lost 0 bases, with 6 bases between them. This CDR3 region has 13 residues. In germline, CDR1 is GTSNPN, CDR2 SVGIG (reference sequence). The part of the CDR3 DNA that was read is TGTGCCTGGAGTGTAGGCGGCTCCTACGAG. Protein sequence: CAWSVGGSYE. The CDR3, in full, reads CAWSVGGSYEQYF.

This clone showed up many times. From the germline J gene comes the end of the CDR3, since the read stops 3 residues before it. The chain couples TRBV7-3 to TRBJ2-6; 7 nucleotides line up with TRBD1. The V gene end was trimmed by 5 bases and the J gene end by 0 bases; junction bases not matched to a gene: 10. The CDR3 runs 18 residues. Looked up from germline, CDR1 is SGHTA and CDR2 is FQGTGA. The CDR3 reads CASSPRDRGTSGANVLTF. The CDR3 DNA, read in part, is TGTGCCAGCAGCCCCCGGGACAGAGGGACCTCTGGGGCCAACGTC.

This clone was recorded many times. The sequence runs out 3 residues before the end of the CDR3; the remainder is reconstructed from the germline J gene. The V and J genes are TRBV5-1 and TRBJ2-1; 7 bases match TRBD2. There are 13 residues in the CDR3. V shed 2 bases and J 5 bases; nucleotides not matched to a gene: 1. CDR1 is SGHRS, CDR2 YFSETQ, per germline. The sequenced CDR3 bases are TGCGCCAGCAGCTTAGGGACTAACAATGAG. Amino acid sequence: CASSLGTNNE. The whole CDR3 protein is CASSLGTNNEQFF.

This clone has at least ten counts. The missing CDR3 end, 3 residues past where the read stops, is filled in from the germline J gene. The rearrangement links TRBV12-5 to TRBJ2-5, with TRBD2 as a possible D gene (6 bases). The CDR3 has 16 residues. The germline V gene encodes CDR1 LGHNT and CDR2 FRNRAP. V gave up 0 bases and J gave up 4 bases, with 15 bases separating them. The CDR3 bases that were read are TGTGCTAGTGGTTTGGTGGGGGACGGAGCGGGAGAGACC. Translation: CASGLVGDGAGET. The entire CDR3 is CASGLVGDGAGETQYF.